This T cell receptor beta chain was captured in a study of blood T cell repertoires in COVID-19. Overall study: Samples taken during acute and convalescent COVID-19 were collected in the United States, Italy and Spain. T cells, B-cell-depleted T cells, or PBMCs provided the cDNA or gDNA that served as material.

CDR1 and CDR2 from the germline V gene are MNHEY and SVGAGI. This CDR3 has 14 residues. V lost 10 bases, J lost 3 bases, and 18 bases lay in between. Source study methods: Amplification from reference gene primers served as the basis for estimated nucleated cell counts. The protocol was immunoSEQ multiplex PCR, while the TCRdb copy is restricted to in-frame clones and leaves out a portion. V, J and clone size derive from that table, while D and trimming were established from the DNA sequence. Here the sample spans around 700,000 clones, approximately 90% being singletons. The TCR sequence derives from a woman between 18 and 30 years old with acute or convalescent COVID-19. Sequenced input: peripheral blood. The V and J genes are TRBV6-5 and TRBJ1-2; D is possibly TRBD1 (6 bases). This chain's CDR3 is CATPSYRVDYGYTF. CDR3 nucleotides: TGTGCCACCCCAAGCTACAGGGTCGACTATGGCTACACCTTC.